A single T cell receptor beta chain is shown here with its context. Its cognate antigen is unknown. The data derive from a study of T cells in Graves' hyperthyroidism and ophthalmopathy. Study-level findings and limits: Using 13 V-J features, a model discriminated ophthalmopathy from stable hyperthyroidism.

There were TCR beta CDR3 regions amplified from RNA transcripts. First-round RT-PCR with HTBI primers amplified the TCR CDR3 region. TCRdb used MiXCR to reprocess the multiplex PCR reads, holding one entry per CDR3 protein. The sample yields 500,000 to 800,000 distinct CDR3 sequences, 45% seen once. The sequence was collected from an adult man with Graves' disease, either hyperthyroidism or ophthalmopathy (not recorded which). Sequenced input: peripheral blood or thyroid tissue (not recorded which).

The chain's CDR3 is CASSCLGRVSYGYTF. The CDR3 DNA follows: TGTGCCAGCAGTTGCTTAGGTAGAGTGAGCTATGGCTACACCTTC. The chain couples TRBV6-5 to TRBJ1-2; no definite D call. Trimming pared 4 bases from V and 4 bases from J, leaving 16 bases between. The CDR3 is 15 residues long. Germline loops: CDR1 MNHEY, CDR2 SVGAGI.